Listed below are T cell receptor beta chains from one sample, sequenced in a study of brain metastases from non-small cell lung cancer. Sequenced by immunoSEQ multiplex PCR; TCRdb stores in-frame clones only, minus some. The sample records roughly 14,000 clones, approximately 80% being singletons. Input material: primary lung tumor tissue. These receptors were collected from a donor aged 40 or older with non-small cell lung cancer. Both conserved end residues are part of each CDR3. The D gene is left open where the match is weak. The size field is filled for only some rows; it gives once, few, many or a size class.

cdr3_aa: CASGGWRGGYTEAFF
cdr3_nt: TGCGCCAGCGGTGGTTGGAGGGGAGGATACACTGAAGCTTTCTTT
clone_size: -
d_call: -
j_call: TRBJ1-1
v_call: TRBV5-1

cdr3_aa: CASTRDGRGGGNEQFF
cdr3_nt: TGTGCCAGCACCCGTGATGGCAGGGGCGGAGGGAATGAGCAGTTCTTC
clone_size: -
d_call: -
j_call: TRBJ2-1
v_call: TRBV2

cdr3_aa: CASRDPTGGTEAFF
cdr3_nt: TGTGCCAGCAGAGACCCGACAGGGGGCACTGAAGCTTTCTTT
clone_size: -
d_call: TRBD1
j_call: TRBJ1-1
v_call: TRBV6-6

cdr3_aa: CASSDRGQTDTQYF
cdr3_nt: TGCGCCAGCAGTGATAGGGGGCAAACAGATACGCAGTATTTT
clone_size: -
d_call: TRBD1
j_call: TRBJ2-3
v_call: TRBV10-2

cdr3_aa: CASNSGGDYGYTF
cdr3_nt: TGCGCCTCCAACTCTGGGGGGGACTATGGCTACACCTTC
clone_size: -
d_call: -
j_call: TRBJ1-2
v_call: TRBV5-1

cdr3_aa: CASSPSSGTSRNTGELFF
cdr3_nt: TGCGCCAGCAGTCCGAGCTCCGGGACATCTAGGAACACCGGGGAGCTGTTTTTT
clone_size: -
d_call: -
j_call: TRBJ2-2
v_call: TRBV23-1

cdr3_aa: CASRVSFPQETQYF
cdr3_nt: TGTGCCAGCAGGGTTAGCTTTCCCCAAGAGACCCAGTACTTC
clone_size: -
d_call: -
j_call: TRBJ2-5
v_call: TRBV7-2

cdr3_aa: CASSLVGSGGAADTQYF
cdr3_nt: TGTGCCAGCAGCTTGGTAGGTAGCGGGGGGGCTGCAGATACGCAGTATTTT
clone_size: -
d_call: TRBD2
j_call: TRBJ2-3
v_call: TRBV5-6

cdr3_aa: CASRGRMSTDTQYF
cdr3_nt: TGTGCCAGCAGGGGGCGAATGAGCACAGATACGCAGTATTTT
clone_size: -
d_call: -
j_call: TRBJ2-3
v_call: TRBV7-2

cdr3_aa: CASSPGGGASIHEQYF
cdr3_nt: TGTGCCAGCAGCCCCGGGGGGGGCGCGTCCATCCACGAGCAGTACTTC
clone_size: -
d_call: TRBD2
j_call: TRBJ2-7
v_call: TRBV2

cdr3_aa: CASSWDGETQYF
cdr3_nt: TGTGCCAGCAGCTGGGACGGGGAGACCCAGTACTTC
clone_size: -
d_call: -
j_call: TRBJ2-5
v_call: TRBV7-9

cdr3_aa: CASKEQVNYGYTF
cdr3_nt: TGTGCCAGTAAGGAACAGGTCAACTATGGCTACACCTTC
clone_size: -
d_call: -
j_call: TRBJ1-2
v_call: TRBV19

cdr3_aa: CASNLEGTTGELFF
cdr3_nt: TGTGCCAGCAACTTAGAAGGGACTACCGGGGAGCTGTTTTTT
clone_size: -
d_call: -
j_call: TRBJ2-2
v_call: TRBV11-3

cdr3_aa: CASRETALSYEQYF
cdr3_nt: TGTGCCAGTAGAGAGACAGCCCTCTCCTACGAGCAGTACTTC
clone_size: -
d_call: -
j_call: TRBJ2-7
v_call: TRBV19

cdr3_aa: CASSPAANYGYTF
cdr3_nt: TGTGCCAGTAGTCCGGCGGCTAACTATGGCTACACCTTC
clone_size: few
d_call: -
j_call: TRBJ1-2
v_call: TRBV19

cdr3_aa: CASSRRTGKYEQYF
cdr3_nt: TGTGCCAGCTCCCGGAGGACAGGGAAGTACGAGCAGTACTTC
clone_size: -
d_call: TRBD1
j_call: TRBJ2-7
v_call: TRBV2

cdr3_aa: CASSVAAEGNQPQHF
cdr3_nt: TGTGCCAGCAGCGTAGCGGCAGAGGGCAATCAGCCCCAGCATTTT
clone_size: -
d_call: -
j_call: TRBJ1-5
v_call: TRBV9

cdr3_aa: CASSYARNEQFF
cdr3_nt: TGTGCCAGCAGCTACGCAAGGAATGAGCAGTTCTTC
clone_size: -
d_call: -
j_call: TRBJ2-1
v_call: TRBV11-1

cdr3_aa: CASSPTSGRNNEQFF
cdr3_nt: TGTGCCAGCTCACCAACAAGCGGGAGAAACAATGAGCAGTTCTTC
clone_size: -
d_call: TRBD2
j_call: TRBJ2-1
v_call: TRBV18

cdr3_aa: CAISEGISVEKLFF
cdr3_nt: TGTGCCATCAGTGAGGGAATTTCAGTTGAAAAACTGTTTTTT
clone_size: -
d_call: -
j_call: TRBJ1-4
v_call: TRBV10-3

cdr3_aa: CASSSADTLF
cdr3_nt: TGTGCCAGCAGTTCTGCCGACACCCTCTTT
clone_size: -
d_call: -
j_call: TRBJ1-1
v_call: TRBV12-3/TRBV12-4

cdr3_aa: CASSSILRGVQETQYF
cdr3_nt: TGTGCCAGCAGTTCTATCCTAAGGGGGGTGCAAGAGACCCAGTACTTC
clone_size: -
d_call: -
j_call: TRBJ2-5
v_call: TRBV27

cdr3_aa: CASSFPGQGMNTEAFF
cdr3_nt: TGTGCCAGCAGCTTCCCGGGACAGGGTATGAACACTGAAGCTTTCTTT
clone_size: medium-sized
d_call: TRBD1
j_call: TRBJ1-1
v_call: TRBV7-9

cdr3_aa: CAWSLTENTEAFF
cdr3_nt: TGTGCCTGGAGTTTAACGGAGAACACTGAAGCTTTCTTT
clone_size: -
d_call: -
j_call: TRBJ1-1
v_call: TRBV30

cdr3_aa: CASSYPAAAFF
cdr3_nt: TGTGCCAGCAGTTACCCGGCGGCGGCTTTCTTT
clone_size: -
d_call: -
j_call: TRBJ1-1
v_call: TRBV6-2/TRBV6-3

cdr3_aa: CASSLMGPSVYQPQHF
cdr3_nt: TGTGCCAGCAGCTTAATGGGACCCTCGGTCTATCAGCCCCAGCATTTT
clone_size: -
d_call: -
j_call: TRBJ1-5
v_call: TRBV7-2

cdr3_aa: CATSRLPWTGRVITGELFF
cdr3_nt: TGTGCCACCAGCAGACTACCCTGGACAGGGAGAGTCATAACCGGGGAGCTGTTTTTT
clone_size: -
d_call: TRBD1
j_call: TRBJ2-2
v_call: TRBV15

cdr3_aa: CATSDSFLETQYF
cdr3_nt: TGTGCCACCAGTGATTCGTTTTTGGAGACCCAGTACTTC
clone_size: once
d_call: -
j_call: TRBJ2-5
v_call: TRBV24-1

cdr3_aa: CASFSSYNSPLHF
cdr3_nt: TGTGCCTCGTTTAGCTCCTATAATTCACCCCTCCACTTT
clone_size: -
d_call: -
j_call: TRBJ1-6
v_call: TRBV27

cdr3_aa: CASSSSLAGGNTIYF
cdr3_nt: TGTGCCAGCAGCTCGTCCCTGGCGGGGGGAAACACCATATATTTT
clone_size: -
d_call: -
j_call: TRBJ1-3
v_call: TRBV13

cdr3_aa: CASSVGASGGSSYEQYF
cdr3_nt: TGTGCCAGCAGCGTAGGTGCTAGCGGGGGCTCCTCCTACGAGCAGTACTTC
clone_size: -
d_call: TRBD2
j_call: TRBJ2-7
v_call: TRBV9

cdr3_aa: CASSLDPGTLYEQYF
cdr3_nt: TGTGCCAGCAGCTTAGACCCCGGGACGCTCTACGAGCAGTACTTC
clone_size: -
d_call: -
j_call: TRBJ2-7
v_call: TRBV7-6

cdr3_aa: CASSSWVRASDQPQHF
cdr3_nt: TGTGCCAGCAGTTCATGGGTTAGGGCTTCGGACCAGCCCCAGCATTTT
clone_size: few
d_call: -
j_call: TRBJ1-5
v_call: TRBV6-2/TRBV6-3

cdr3_aa: CASSAGHREGEKLFF
cdr3_nt: TGTGCCAGCAGCGCGGGGCACAGGGAAGGTGAAAAACTGTTTTTT
clone_size: -
d_call: -
j_call: TRBJ1-4
v_call: TRBV7-8

cdr3_aa: CATSDSPRGRRANVLTF
cdr3_nt: TGTGCCACCAGTGATTCACCCCGGGGGCGTAGGGCCAACGTCCTGACTTTC
clone_size: few
d_call: -
j_call: TRBJ2-6
v_call: TRBV24-1

cdr3_aa: CATAGTETYEQYF
cdr3_nt: TGTGCCACCGCCGGGACGGAAACCTACGAGCAGTACTTC
clone_size: -
d_call: -
j_call: TRBJ2-7
v_call: TRBV24-1

cdr3_aa: CASSTWSKPLSYNEQFF
cdr3_nt: TGTGCCAGTAGTACATGGTCTAAACCATTGTCCTACAATGAGCAGTTCTTC
clone_size: -
d_call: -
j_call: TRBJ2-1
v_call: TRBV19

cdr3_aa: CASSRGRGRGEAFF
cdr3_nt: TGTGCCAGTAGCAGAGGGAGGGGGCGGGGTGAAGCTTTCTTT
clone_size: -
d_call: TRBD1
j_call: TRBJ1-1
v_call: TRBV19

cdr3_aa: CASSPGLTNTEAFF
cdr3_nt: TGTGCCAGCTCACCGGGACTTACGAACACTGAAGCTTTCTTT
clone_size: -
d_call: -
j_call: TRBJ1-1
v_call: TRBV18

cdr3_aa: CASSAPSAGNEKLFF
cdr3_nt: TGTGCCAGCTCAGCGCCATCGGCTGGTAATGAAAAACTGTTTTTT
clone_size: few
d_call: -
j_call: TRBJ1-4
v_call: TRBV18

cdr3_aa: CASSLRTGTLSSYNSPLHF
cdr3_nt: TGTGCCAGCAGCCTCCGGACAGGGACGTTGAGCTCCTATAATTCACCCCTCCACTTT
clone_size: -
d_call: TRBD1
j_call: TRBJ1-6
v_call: TRBV14

cdr3_aa: CASSTGTSRNEQFF
cdr3_nt: TGTGCCAGTAGTACCGGGACCAGCCGCAATGAGCAGTTCTTC
clone_size: -
d_call: -
j_call: TRBJ2-1
v_call: TRBV19

cdr3_aa: CASSPSSGGGTDTQYF
cdr3_nt: TGTGCCAGCAGCCCGTCGAGTGGCGGGGGCACAGATACGCAGTATTTT
clone_size: -
d_call: -
j_call: TRBJ2-3
v_call: TRBV7-9

cdr3_aa: CASSERAEQFF
cdr3_nt: TGTGCCAGCAGTGAAAGGGCAGAGCAGTTCTTC
clone_size: few
d_call: -
j_call: TRBJ2-1
v_call: TRBV6-1

cdr3_aa: CASSVRPYDGELFF
cdr3_nt: TGTGCCAGCAGCGTACGTCCTTATGACGGGGAGCTGTTTTTT
clone_size: -
d_call: -
j_call: TRBJ2-2
v_call: TRBV9

cdr3_aa: CASSQEWLAERDTQYF
cdr3_nt: TGTGCCAGCAGCCAAGAGTGGCTAGCGGAAAGAGATACGCAGTATTTT
clone_size: once
d_call: TRBD2
j_call: TRBJ2-3
v_call: TRBV4-2

cdr3_aa: CATSTRQSYYNEQFF
cdr3_nt: TGTGCCACCAGCACCCGACAGTCCTATTACAATGAGCAGTTCTTC
clone_size: -
d_call: -
j_call: TRBJ2-1
v_call: TRBV15

cdr3_aa: CASSQAGGGLNTEAFF
cdr3_nt: TGTGCCAGCAGCCAGGCAGGGGGGGGACTGAACACTGAAGCTTTCTTT
clone_size: -
d_call: TRBD1
j_call: TRBJ1-1
v_call: TRBV4-2

cdr3_aa: CASSGQGSAYEQYF
cdr3_nt: TGTGCCAGCAGCGGACAGGGGTCCGCCTACGAGCAGTACTTC
clone_size: few
d_call: TRBD1
j_call: TRBJ2-7
v_call: TRBV27

cdr3_aa: CASSQDTGRWSYNSPLHF
cdr3_nt: TGTGCCAGCAGCCAAGATACGGGGAGATGGTCCTATAATTCACCCCTCCACTTT
clone_size: -
d_call: -
j_call: TRBJ1-6
v_call: TRBV14

cdr3_aa: CATSGGGGQIYEQYF
cdr3_nt: TGTGCCACCAGCGGGGGTGGGGGACAGATTTACGAGCAGTACTTC
clone_size: -
d_call: TRBD1
j_call: TRBJ2-7
v_call: TRBV15

cdr3_aa: CASSPRQGETEAFF
cdr3_nt: TGTGCCAGCTCACCCCGACAGGGGGAAACTGAAGCTTTCTTT
clone_size: -
d_call: TRBD1
j_call: TRBJ1-1
v_call: TRBV18

cdr3_aa: CASSYSEEQYF
cdr3_nt: TGTGCCAGCAGTTACTCCGAGGAGCAGTACTTC
clone_size: -
d_call: -
j_call: TRBJ2-7
v_call: TRBV6-5